Listed below are T cell receptor beta chains from one sample, sequenced in a study of tumor-infiltrating lymphocytes in primary liver carcinoma. TCRdb re-called the multiplex PCR reads through MiXCR, storing one row per CDR3 protein. This sample has 20,000 to 25,000 distinct CDR3 sequences, with over 75% found just once. Material: liver tumor tissue from sampling region 2. The receptors shown here come from a woman aged 25 to 39 with primary liver carcinoma and hepatitis B virus infection. CDR3s include the opening cysteine and the closing phenylalanine or tryptophan. D genes are given only for firm matches. Size values are once, few and many counts, or a class for expanded clones, and some rows have none.

abundance | d_gene | j_gene | v_gene | CDR3nt | CDR3aa
. | . | TRBJ2-2 | TRBV4-3 | TGCGTCAGCAGACTTGGCACCGGGGAGCTCTCTTTT | CVSRLGTGELSF
once | . | TRBJ2-1 | TRBV14 | TGTACCAGCAGCCAACACAATGAGCAGTTCTTC | CTSSQHNEQFF
medium-sized | . | TRBJ2-3 | TRBV12-3/TRBV12-4 | TGTGCCAGCATGCCGGGGGAGGATACGCAGTATTTT | CASMPGEDTQYF
. | TRBD1 | TRBJ2-2 | TRBV20-1 | TGCAGTGCTAGAGAGACAGGGGTGGACACCGGGGAGCTGTTTTTT | CSARETGVDTGELFF
. | TRBD2 | TRBJ2-3 | TRBV11-2 | TGTGCCAGCAGCTCAGGAAGTGGGAGGGCAGGTACGCGGTATTTT | CASSSGSGRAGTRYF
. | . | TRBJ2-5 | TRBV29-1 | TGCAGCGTTGAAACCAGAAGGGGAGTGAGGGAGACTCAATACTTC | CSVETRRGVRETQYF
. | . | TRBJ2-2 | TRBV6-5 | TGTGCCAGCAGGCTGGGACGGATAGGGGAGCTGTTTTTT | CASRLGRIGELFF
. | TRBD2 | TRBJ2-7 | TRBV6-5 | TGTGCCAGCTTCGCCGGGACTAGCGGGAGTTCCTACGAGAAGTACTTC | CASFAGTSGSSYEKYF
. | TRBD1 | TRBJ2-5 | TRBV7-8 | TGTGCCAGGAGCTTATTTCCATTACAGGGGTATCAAGAGACCAAGTACTTC | CARSLFPLQGYQETKYF
. | . | TRBJ2-3 | TRBV5-4 | TGTATCAGCAGTAACCCGGCGGCTAACGGGAGTCGGACAGATACGCAGTATTTT | CISSNPAANGSRTDTQYF
. | . | TRBJ2-1 | TRBV12-3/TRBV12-4 | TGTGCAAGTACTACAGGTCAGAGGGGCAATGATCAGTTCTTC | CASTTGQRGNDQFF
. | . | TRBJ2-7 | TRBV5-6 | TGTGCCAGCAGCTTACGGTCAGTGTTATCGCAGTACTTC | CASSLRSVLSQYF
. | TRBD1 | TRBJ2-5 | TRBV5-1 | TGCTCCAGCAGCTGCAACGGACAGGGCCAAGAGACCCAGTACTTC | CSSSCNGQGQETQYF
. | . | TRBJ1-2 | TRBV6-5 | TGTCCCCGCATAAGGGCACAGGGAAGTTATAGCTATGGCTACACCTTC | CPRIRAQGSYSYGYTF
. | TRBD2 | TRBJ2-5 | TRBV14 | TGTGCCAGCGGCCCGCGGGGACTAGCGGGACCGCAGTACTTC | CASGPRGLAGPQYF
. | TRBD2 | TRBJ2-2 | TRBV28 | TGTGCCAGCAGTTTAAGCGGGAGCTGGGGGCTGTTTTTT | CASSLSGSWGLFF
. | TRBD2 | TRBJ2-1 | TRBV11-3 | TGTGCCAGCAGCCCACTAGCGGCGGGGGGGTACGAGCAGTTCTTC | CASSPLAAGGYEQFF